This paragraph covers one T cell receptor (beta chain) sequence. The antigen remains unidentified. TCRdb called the reads again in MiXCR, with one record for every CDR3 protein. This sample has roughly 310,000 distinct CDR3 sequences, with roughly 16% found just once. This entry is derived from a study of T cell repertoires in cytomegalovirus infection. The overall study: Public TCR beta signatures provided an indication of both CMV infection and a matching HLA type.

Germline V gene sequence: CDR1 SGHAT, CDR2 FQNNGV. CDR3 length: 14 residues. V lost 1 base to trimming and J lost 5 bases, with 11 bases between them. Notes on the study in general: Individuals carrying CMV plus the relevant HLA were identified by cumulative frequency of public TCR beta families. HLA-C-restricted CMV-specific TCR beta clonotypes prevailed in the ex vivo response.

The sample was PBMCs. This receptor was identified in a human donor in good health (CMV status not recorded). Some clones in this sample may be carry-over from other donors' samples. V is TRBV11-2 and J is TRBJ2-5; no firm D call. The CDR3 spells CASSLALGSETQYF. The CDR3 bases are TGTGCCAGCAGCTTAGCACTCGGTTCGGAGACCCAGTACTTC.